The 20 T cell receptor beta chains given below trace back to one sample, sequenced in a study of cytomegalovirus exposure and HLA in healthy donors (dated by TCRdb to the late 2010s). Libraries were built with the immunoSEQ multiplex PCR assay. The multiplex PCR relied on a mix of 60 forward primers for TCR Vbeta segments and 13 reverse primers for TCR Jbeta segments. TCRdb limited this immuneACCESS table to in-frame rearrangements with V and J called. A share of clones is missing; checked studies link under half to unresolved V genes, and the rest is unexplained. This sample's table contains fewer than 85,000 clones. The ten largest clones take up less than 5.5% of the sample. Sample: PBMCs. These receptors all come from a woman aged 40-49 years in good health and CMV-seropositive.

V is TRBV27 and J is TRBJ1-2; D not resolved. The CDR3 runs to 15 residues. The germline gives CDR1 MNHEY, CDR2 SMNVEV (reference sequence). V was shortened by 2 bases and J by 2 bases, with 12 bases between the two germline ends. CDR3 amino acids: CASSLKPRLNYGYTF. In nucleotides, the CDR3 is TGTGCCAGCAGTTTAAAGCCCAGACTCAACTATGGCTACACCTTC.

This chain links TRBV6-1 with TRBJ2-7, with 14 nucleotides matching TRBD2. The germline gives CDR1 MNHNS, CDR2 SASEGT. CDR3 length equals 15 residues. After removal of 2 bases from V and 6 bases from J, the junction contained 3 bases not matched to a gene. CDR3 in amino acids: CASSEYGTSGSEQYF. CDR3 DNA sequence: TGTGCCAGCAGTGAATACGGGACTAGCGGGAGCGAGCAGTACTTC.

The V gene is TRBV13, the J gene TRBJ2-5; weak D call: TRBD2 (6 bases). The CDR3 spans 14 residues. V was shortened by 5 bases and J by 7 bases, with 17 bases between the two germline ends. Per germline, CDR1 PRHDT and CDR2 FYEKMQ (reference sequence). The CDR3 sequence: CASSGDRERGTQYF. The CDR3 nucleotides are TGTGCCAGCAGCGGAGACCGGGAGAGGGGGACCCAGTACTTC.

This chain connects TRBV5-4 to TRBJ2-2, with D possibly TRBD1 on 5 matching bases. Looked up from germline, CDR1 is SGHNT and CDR2 is YYREEE (reference sequence). V was clipped by 3 bases and J by 1 base, with 7 bases between them. CDR3 length: 14 amino acids. The CDR3 region is CASSSDKNTGELFF. The CDR3 region has the DNA TGTGCCAGCAGCTCGGACAAGAACACCGGGGAGCTGTTTTTT.

V gene TRBV6-6 combines with J gene TRBJ1-2; TRBD1 might be the D (5 bases). V was pared by 6 bases and J by 4 bases, with 18 bases between. The CDR3 runs 15 residues. From germline, CDR1 is MNHNY and CDR2 SVGAGI (reference sequence). CDR3: CASSQTQGGGYGYTF. The DNA of the CDR3 is TGTGCCAGCAGCCAAACTCAGGGAGGAGGCTATGGCTACACCTTC.

V is TRBV6-5 and J is TRBJ1-2; possibly TRBD1 for D (6 bases). CDR3 size: 14 residues. Germline loops: CDR1 MNHEY, CDR2 SVGAGI. V lost 0 bases and J 6 bases, leaving 11 bases between the germline ends. The CDR3 DNA reads as TGTGCCAGCAGTTACTCAGGGGGGGAAGATGGCTACACCTTC. It specifies CASSYSGGEDGYTF.

The chain links TRBV9 to TRBJ1-5; D is perhaps TRBD1 (6 bases). The length of the CDR3 is 14 residues. The germline V and J ends were trimmed by 4 bases and 0 bases, with 8 bases remaining between them. Germline CDR1 reads SGDLS; CDR2 reads YYNGEE. CDR3 nucleotide sequence: TGTGCCAGCAGCCCAGGGGTTAGCAATCAGCCCCAGCATTTT. Its protein product is CASSPGVSNQPQHF.

The V call is TRBV7-9, the J call TRBJ1-1, with D possibly matching TRBD1 (6 bases). With 0 bases removed from V and 4 bases from J, the gap between germline ends came to 12 bases. Germline V gene lookup returns CDR1 SEHNR and CDR2 FQNEAQ (reference sequence). CDR3 length: 15 amino acids. The CDR3 region is CASSLAGAGGTEAFF. For the CDR3, the DNA is TGTGCCAGCAGCTTAGCGGGGGCGGGGGGCACTGAAGCTTTCTTT.

The chain employs TRBV4-2 and TRBJ1-4; 7 bases match TRBD1. CDR3 length: 17 residues. The V and J ends lost 6 bases and 2 bases, in that order; junction bases with no gene match: 12. Germline CDR1 and CDR2: LGHNA and YNFKEQ. The chain's CDR3 is CASRPQGLIGTNEKLFF. The DNA for the CDR3 is TGTGCCAGCAGACCACAGGGGCTTATCGGTACTAATGAAAAACTGTTTTTT.

The chain joins TRBV6-5 to TRBJ1-2; D gene ambiguous. The CDR3 sequence is 15 residues long. Trimming cost V 0 bases and J 8 bases, with 16 bases left between them. Germline V gives CDR1 MNHEY, CDR2 SVGAGI. As DNA, the CDR3 is TGTGCCAGCAGTTACTCTATCCTGGCGGTCGGGGGCTACACCTTC. As protein: CASSYSILAVGGYTF.

The chain recombines TRBV7-3 with TRBJ1-2; D is perhaps TRBD1 (6 bases). The V end lost 1 base, the J end lost 2 bases, and 11 bases lay between the germline ends. The CDR3 is made up of 15 amino acids. CDR1 is SGHTA, CDR2 FQGTGA, per germline. The CDR3 loop is CASSLRTEPNYGYTF. The CDR3 region has the DNA TGTGCCAGCAGCTTAAGGACAGAGCCAAACTATGGCTACACCTTC.

V gene TRBV7-3 combines with J gene TRBJ1-1, with D unresolved. Trimming removed 5 bases at V and 1 base at J, with 8 bases between. CDR3 length: 13 residues. CDR1 and CDR2 (germline): SGHTA, FQGTGA. The CDR3 spells CASSPTENTEAFF. The CDR3 coding sequence is TGTGCCAGCAGCCCAACAGAGAACACTGAAGCTTTCTTT.

V and J are TRBV7-9 and TRBJ1-2; 10 nucleotides align to TRBD1. V gave up 5 bases and J gave up 3 bases; unmatched junction bases: 3. CDR3 length equals 14 residues. The germline CDR1 and CDR2 sequences are SEHNR and FQNEAQ (reference sequence). CDR3: CASSGTGDYYGYTF. The DNA for the CDR3 is TGTGCCAGCAGCGGGACAGGGGACTACTATGGCTACACCTTC.

The chain recombines TRBV11-2 with TRBJ2-3; D may be TRBD1 (5 bases). Germline V gives CDR1 SGHAT, CDR2 FQNNGV. There are 15 residues in the CDR3. The germline V and J ends were trimmed by 1 base and 3 bases, with 11 bases remaining between them. This chain's CDR3 is CASSLVGVQTDTQYF. CDR3 DNA sequence: TGTGCCAGCAGCTTAGTAGGGGTTCAAACAGATACGCAGTATTTT.

V is TRBV5-1 and J is TRBJ2-2, with 9 bases that match TRBD2. Germline loops: CDR1 SGHRS, CDR2 YFSETQ. Trimming took 2 bases from V and 7 from J; bases not matched to a gene: 9. This CDR3 comprises 16 residues. CDR3 in DNA: TGCGCCAGCAGCTTTGGTAGCGGGAGTTTGGGCGGGGAGCTGTTTTTT. This encodes CASSFGSGSLGGELFF.

To note about this clone: The junction shows a germline mismatch at one end, possibly a read error. The same CDR3 can be traced to other DNA sequences in this sample. The chain links TRBV7-3 to TRBJ1-1; TRBD1 might be the D (6 bases). CDR1 and CDR2 (germline): SGHTA, FQGTGA. The CDR3 contains 16 residues. CDR3 nucleotide sequence: TGTGCCAGCAGCCTCGCTGGGGGCTCCTTGAACACTGAAGCCTTCTTT. Translation: CASSLAGGSLNTEAFF.

The CDR3 DNA reads TGTGCCTCGTCCCGAACTAGTGATCCCTACACAGATACGCAGTATTTT. It is translated as CASSRTSDPYTDTQYF. V usage is TRBV28 and J usage is TRBJ2-3; the D gene is possibly TRBD2 (5 bases). From germline, CDR1 is MDHEN and CDR2 SYDVKM. CDR3 length equals 16 residues. V lost 11 bases, J lost 2 bases, and 23 bases lay in between.

This chain joins TRBV6-5 and TRBJ2-1; tentatively, D is TRBD1 (5 bases). CDR3 length: 8 amino acids. CDR1 and CDR2 (germline): MNHEY, SVGAGI. Trimming stripped 11 bases from V and 9 bases from J, with 5 bases between. CDR3 bases: TGTGCCCAGGGTGAGCAGTTCTTC. Translated, it gives CAQGEQFF.

The chain links TRBV9 to TRBJ2-2, with D perhaps matching TRBD1 (8 bases). CDR1 and CDR2 from the germline V gene are SGDLS and YYNGEE. V lost 3 bases and J 0 bases, leaving 15 bases between the germline ends. The CDR3 length is 17 residues. As DNA, the CDR3 is TGTGCCAGCAGCGCACCACAGGGGGGGGCGAACACCGGGGAGCTGTTTTTT. Encoded protein: CASSAPQGGANTGELFF.

This sequence joins TRBV28 and TRBJ2-5, with 9 bases aligning to TRBD1. With 4 bases clipped from V and 1 base from J, the junction kept 4 bases outside the gene matches. The length of the CDR3 is 15 residues. Germline-derived CDR1 and CDR2 are MDHEN and SYDVKM. CDR3 DNA: TGTGCCAGCAGTTGGGACAGGGTAGTCCAAGAGACCCAGTACTTC. This codes for CASSWDRVVQETQYF.